Each of the 8 T cell receptor beta chains below was sequenced from the same sample in a study of blood T cell repertoires in COVID-19. Repertoires were generated with immunoSEQ multiplex PCR, while TCRdb's copy carries only in-frame clones and drops some. The table has some 120,000 clones, approximately 82% seen once; the top ten hold around 7.6%. The material sequenced was peripheral blood. These receptors all stem from a man aged 65 to 85 with active or convalescent COVID-19.

The J gene is TRBJ2-2, the V gene TRBV5-1; 8 bases match TRBD2. With 4 bases clipped from V and 6 bases from J, the junction kept 5 bases outside the gene matches. The germline V gene has CDR1 SGHRS and CDR2 YFSETQ. The CDR3 is 14 residues long. The CDR3 region has the DNA TGCGCCAGCAGCGCCAGCGGGAGTCCCGGGGAGCTGTTTTTT. Protein sequence: CASSASGSPGELFF.

V usage is TRBV30 and J usage is TRBJ1-6; possible D gene TRBD1, 5 bases. V dropped 3 bases and J dropped 7 bases, with 10 bases sitting between them. Germline lookup yields CDR1 GTSNPN and CDR2 SVGIG (reference sequence). This CDR3 is built from 13 residues. The CDR3 DNA sequence: TGTGCCTGGAGCCAGGGTACCAATTCACCCCTCCACTTT. Protein: CAWSQGTNSPLHF.

In regard to this clone: This sample includes further DNA sequences coding for the same CDR3. This chain connects TRBV18 to TRBJ1-1; 8 nucleotides align to TRBD1. V dropped 3 bases and J dropped 3; count of bases not matched to a gene: 0. The CDR3 contains 13 residues. Per the germline V gene, CDR1 is KGHSH and CDR2 is LQKENI. The CDR3 protein is CASSPGQDTEAFF. CDR3 DNA: TGTGCCAGCTCACCGGGACAGGACACTGAAGCTTTCTTT.

The sample holds one count of this clone. The CDR3 loop is CATSDSGQGASGELFF. The CDR3 coding sequence is TGTGCCACCAGTGATTCCGGACAGGGGGCGTCCGGGGAGCTGTTTTTT. The chain couples TRBV24-1 to TRBJ2-2, with 11 positions matching TRBD1. This CDR3 is 16 amino acids long. From germline, CDR1 is KGHDR and CDR2 SFDVKD. With 2 bases clipped from V and 6 bases from J, the junction kept 4 bases outside the gene matches.

This clone was recorded a few times. V gene TRBV30 combines with J gene TRBJ1-2; 8 nucleotides match TRBD1. The V gene end was trimmed by 1 base and the J gene end by 3 bases; junction bases not matched to a gene: 7. Germline V gene data show CDR1 as GTSNPN and CDR2 as SVGIG (reference sequence). This CDR3 is built from 15 residues. CDR3 protein: CAWSGRQGRDYGYTF. DNA of the CDR3: TGTGCCTGGAGTGGAAGACAGGGGAGGGACTATGGCTACACCTTC.

CDR3 DNA sequence: TGTGCCAGCAGCGCGACAGGGTTCCAAGAGACCCAGTACTTC. It specifies CASSATGFQETQYF. The chain has TRBV5-4 and TRBJ2-5; 7 positions match TRBD1. V was pared by 4 bases and J by 1 base, with 4 bases of the junction left unmatched. CDR1 SGHNT and CDR2 YYREEE come from the germline V gene (reference sequence). CDR3 length equals 14 residues.

The V call is TRBV9, the J call TRBJ1-2, with 7 bases aligning to TRBD1. Germline-derived CDR1 and CDR2 are SGDLS and YYNGEE. Trimming at V came to 4 bases and at J to 8 bases, leaving 11 bases not matched to a gene. The CDR3 loop spans 14 amino acids. For the CDR3, the DNA is TGTGCCAGCAGCACAGAGAACAGGGGACAAGGCTACACCTTC. Encoded protein: CASSTENRGQGYTF.

The chain links TRBV5-1 to TRBJ2-2, with no clear D. Germline V gene data show CDR1 as SGHRS and CDR2 as YFSETQ. V was cut by 4 bases and J by 7 bases, with 2 bases left in between. The CDR3 spans 10 residues. CDR3 amino acids: CASSLGELFF. In nucleotides, the CDR3 is TGCGCCAGCAGCCTCGGGGAGCTGTTTTTT.